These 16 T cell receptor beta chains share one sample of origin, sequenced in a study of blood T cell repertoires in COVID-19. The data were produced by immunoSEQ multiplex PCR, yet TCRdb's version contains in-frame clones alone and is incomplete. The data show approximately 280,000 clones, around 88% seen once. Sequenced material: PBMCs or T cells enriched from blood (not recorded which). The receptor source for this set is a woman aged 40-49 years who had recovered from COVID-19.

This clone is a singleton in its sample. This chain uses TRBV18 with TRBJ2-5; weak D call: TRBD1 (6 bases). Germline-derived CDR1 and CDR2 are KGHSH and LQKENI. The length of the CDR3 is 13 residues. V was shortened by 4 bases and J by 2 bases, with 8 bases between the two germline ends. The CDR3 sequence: CASSQGHQETQYF. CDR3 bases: TGTGCCAGCTCACAGGGACATCAAGAGACCCAGTACTTC.

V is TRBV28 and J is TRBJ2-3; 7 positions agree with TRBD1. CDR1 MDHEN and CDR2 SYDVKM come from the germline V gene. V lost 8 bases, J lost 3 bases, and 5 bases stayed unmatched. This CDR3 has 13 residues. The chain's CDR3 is CASRGQPTDTQYF. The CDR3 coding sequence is TGTGCCAGCCGGGGACAGCCGACAGATACGCAGTATTTT.

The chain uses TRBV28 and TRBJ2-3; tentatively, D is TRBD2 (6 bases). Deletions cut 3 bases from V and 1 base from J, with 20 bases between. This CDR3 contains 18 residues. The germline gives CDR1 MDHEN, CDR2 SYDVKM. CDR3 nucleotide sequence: TGTGCCAGCAGTTTTTGGACGGAGGCTAGCGACCGCACAGATACGCAGTATTTT. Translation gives CASSFWTEASDRTDTQYF.

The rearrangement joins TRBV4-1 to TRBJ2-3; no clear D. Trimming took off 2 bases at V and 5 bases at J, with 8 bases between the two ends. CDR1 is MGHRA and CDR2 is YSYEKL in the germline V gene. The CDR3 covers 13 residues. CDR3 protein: CASSQNARDTQYF. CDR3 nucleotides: TGCGCCAGCAGCCAAAATGCGCGAGATACGCAGTATTTT.

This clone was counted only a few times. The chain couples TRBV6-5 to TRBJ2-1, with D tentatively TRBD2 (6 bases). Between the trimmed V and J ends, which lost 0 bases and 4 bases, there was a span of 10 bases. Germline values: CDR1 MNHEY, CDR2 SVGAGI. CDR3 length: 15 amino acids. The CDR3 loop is CASSYSRDGYNEQFF. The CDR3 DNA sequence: TGTGCCAGCAGTTACTCGCGGGACGGATACAATGAGCAGTTCTTC.

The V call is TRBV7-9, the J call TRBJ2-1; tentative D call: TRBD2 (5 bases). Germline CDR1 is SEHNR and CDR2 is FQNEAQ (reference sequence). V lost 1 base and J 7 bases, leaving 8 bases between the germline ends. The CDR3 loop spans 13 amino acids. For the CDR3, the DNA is TGTGCCAGCAGCTTAGTCGGGGTTAATGAGCAGTTCTTC. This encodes CASSLVGVNEQFF.

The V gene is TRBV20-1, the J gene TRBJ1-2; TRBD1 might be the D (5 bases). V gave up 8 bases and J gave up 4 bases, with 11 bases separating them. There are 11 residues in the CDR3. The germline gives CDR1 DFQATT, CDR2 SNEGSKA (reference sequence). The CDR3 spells CSQGAFYGYTF. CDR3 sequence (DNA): TGCAGTCAGGGCGCGTTCTATGGCTACACCTTC.

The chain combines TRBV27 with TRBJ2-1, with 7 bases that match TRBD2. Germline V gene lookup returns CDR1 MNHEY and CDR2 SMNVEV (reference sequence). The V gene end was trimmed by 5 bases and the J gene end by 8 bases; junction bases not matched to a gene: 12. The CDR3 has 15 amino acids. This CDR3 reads CASSKGRREGDEQFF. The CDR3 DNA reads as TGTGCCAGCAGTAAAGGCAGGAGGGAGGGCGATGAGCAGTTCTTC.

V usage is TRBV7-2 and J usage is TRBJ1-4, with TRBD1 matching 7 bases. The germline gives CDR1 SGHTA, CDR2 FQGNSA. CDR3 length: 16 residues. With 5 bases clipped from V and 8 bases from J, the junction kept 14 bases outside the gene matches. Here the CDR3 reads CASSPGPGGGEEKLFF. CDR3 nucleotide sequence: TGTGCCAGCAGCCCCGGACCCGGAGGGGGCGAAGAAAAACTGTTTTTT.

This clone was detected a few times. The CDR3, as DNA: TGTGCCAGCCACCGACAGGGGGCTAAAAAAAAACTGTTTTTT. Protein: CASHRQGAKKKLFF. The chain joins TRBV2 to TRBJ1-4, with 10 bases fitting TRBD1. V was clipped by 8 bases and J by 9 bases; unmatched bases: 9. CDR1 is SNHLY, CDR2 FYNNEI, per germline. This CDR3 is built from 14 residues.

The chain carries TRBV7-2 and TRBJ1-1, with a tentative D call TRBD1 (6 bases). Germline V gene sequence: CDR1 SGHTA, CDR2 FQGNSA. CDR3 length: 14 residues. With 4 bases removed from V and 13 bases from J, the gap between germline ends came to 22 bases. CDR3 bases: TGTGCCAGCAGCTACGCTGGGACACCGCCAAAGGTTTTCTTT. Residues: CASSYAGTPPKVFF.

CDR3 residues: CASRVGASYEQYF. The CDR3, as DNA: TGTGCCAGCAGAGTCGGAGCATCCTACGAGCAGTACTTC. The V and J genes are TRBV6-5 and TRBJ2-7; D ambiguous. The germline V gene has CDR1 MNHEY and CDR2 SVGAGI. V shed 6 bases and J shed 1 base, with 10 bases lying between them. The CDR3 spans 13 residues.

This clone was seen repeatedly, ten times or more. CDR3 amino acids: CASSLRQGANYEQYF. The CDR3 DNA reads TGTGCCAGCAGCTTAAGACAGGGGGCGAACTACGAGCAGTACTTC. This chain uses TRBV7-2 with TRBJ2-7; 10 bases align to TRBD1. CDR3 length: 15 residues. V dropped 2 bases and J dropped 3; count of bases not matched to a gene: 4. Per germline, CDR1 SGHTA and CDR2 FQGNSA.

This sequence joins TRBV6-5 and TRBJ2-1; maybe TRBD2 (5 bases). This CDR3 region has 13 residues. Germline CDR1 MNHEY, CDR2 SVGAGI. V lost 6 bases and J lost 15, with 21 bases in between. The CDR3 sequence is CASSIPPLELLFF. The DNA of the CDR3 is TGTGCCAGCAGCATACCCCCACTAGAATTACTGTTCTTC.

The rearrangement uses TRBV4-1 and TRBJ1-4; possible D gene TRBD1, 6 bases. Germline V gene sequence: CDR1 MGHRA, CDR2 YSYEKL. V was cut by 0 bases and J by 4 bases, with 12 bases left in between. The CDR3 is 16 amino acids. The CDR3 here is CASSQDGGGRNEKLFF. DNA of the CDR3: TGCGCCAGCAGCCAAGATGGCGGGGGGCGTAATGAAAAACTGTTTTTT.

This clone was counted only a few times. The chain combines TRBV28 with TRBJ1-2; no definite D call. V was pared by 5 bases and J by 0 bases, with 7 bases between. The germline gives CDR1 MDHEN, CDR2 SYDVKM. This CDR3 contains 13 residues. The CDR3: CASSATPNYGYTF. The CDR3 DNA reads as TGTGCCAGCAGTGCGACTCCTAACTATGGCTACACCTTC.